This T cell receptor (beta chain) was captured by sequencing in a study of blood T cell repertoires in COVID-19. In the study's own analysis: Estimates of nucleated cell counts were drawn from the amplification of reference gene primers. TCRdb keeps only in-frame clones here, not all; method: immunoSEQ multiplex PCR. The V and J calls and clone size were taken over from that table, and D and trimming were inferred from the DNA. The sample has 170,000 or so clones, roughly 86% seen once; the top ten hold about 7%. Germline CDR1 LGHDT, CDR2 YNNKEL (reference sequence). There are 13 residues in the CDR3. Trimming shortened V by 1 base and J by 8 bases, and 9 bases separated the two germline ends.

The rearrangement uses TRBV3-1 (or the pseudogene TRBV3-2) and TRBJ1-5; D gene ambiguous. This TCR was sampled from a man in his fifties with active or convalescent COVID-19. What was sequenced was peripheral blood. CDR3 nucleotides: TGTGCCAGCAGCCAAGGAGTAACGGAGCCCCAGCATTTT. It specifies CASSQGVTEPQHF.